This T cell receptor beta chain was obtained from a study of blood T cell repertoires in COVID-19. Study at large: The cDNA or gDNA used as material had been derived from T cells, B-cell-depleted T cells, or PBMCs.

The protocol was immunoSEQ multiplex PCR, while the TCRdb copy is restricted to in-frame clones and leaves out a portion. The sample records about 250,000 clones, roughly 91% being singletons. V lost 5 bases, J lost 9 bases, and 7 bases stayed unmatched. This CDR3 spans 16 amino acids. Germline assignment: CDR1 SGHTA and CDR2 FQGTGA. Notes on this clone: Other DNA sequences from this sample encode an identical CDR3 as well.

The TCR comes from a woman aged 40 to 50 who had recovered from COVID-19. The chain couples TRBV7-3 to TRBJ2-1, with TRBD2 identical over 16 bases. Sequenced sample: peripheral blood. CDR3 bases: TGTGCCAGCAGCCCGGGGACTAGCGGGAGGGCCGGTGAGCAGTTCTTC. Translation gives CASSPGTSGRAGEQFF.